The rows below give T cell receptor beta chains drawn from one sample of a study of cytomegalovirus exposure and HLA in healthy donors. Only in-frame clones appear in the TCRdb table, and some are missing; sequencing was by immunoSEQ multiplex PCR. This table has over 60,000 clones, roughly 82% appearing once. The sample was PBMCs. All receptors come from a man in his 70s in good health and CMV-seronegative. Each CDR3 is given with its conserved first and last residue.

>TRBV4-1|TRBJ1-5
CASSQGQGNQPQHF
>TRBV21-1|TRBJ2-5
CASSKFYMTAQETQYF
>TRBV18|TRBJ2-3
CASSPVDNSGSSYF
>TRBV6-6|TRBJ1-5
CASSRDRAQQPQHF
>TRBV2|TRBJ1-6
CASSEVGGTDSPLHF
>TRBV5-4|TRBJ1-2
CASSLGQGRYGYTF
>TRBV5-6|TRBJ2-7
CASSPGQQAYEQYF
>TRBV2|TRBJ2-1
CASSLTSGRNNEQFF
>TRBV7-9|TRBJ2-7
CASSSSGGAPYEQYF
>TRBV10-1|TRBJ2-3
CASSAGGRASDTQYF
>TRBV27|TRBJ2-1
CASSLSASGSHNEQFF
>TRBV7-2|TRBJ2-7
CASSTAGGRSYEQYF
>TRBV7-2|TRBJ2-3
CASSLPGLWQGVADTQYF
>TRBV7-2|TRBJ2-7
CASSHGTSGNEQYF
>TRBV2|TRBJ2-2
CASSKGVRTGELFF
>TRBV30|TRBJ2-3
CAWSEALRDTQYF
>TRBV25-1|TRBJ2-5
CASSEYGQETQYF
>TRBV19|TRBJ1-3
CASSILGQGPGSGNTIYF
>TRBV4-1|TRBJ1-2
CASSQPGTVNYGYTF
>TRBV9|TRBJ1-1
CASSVAGGLMNTEAFF
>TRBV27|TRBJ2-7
CASSLMLQGGGEQYF
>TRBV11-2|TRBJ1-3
CASSVQGVSGNTIYF
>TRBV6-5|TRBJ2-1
CASSVSGATYNEQFF
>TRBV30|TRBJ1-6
CAWSGDRGRVSPLHF
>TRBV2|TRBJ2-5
CASSSTGVQETQYF
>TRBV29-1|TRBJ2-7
CSVRGTYEQYF
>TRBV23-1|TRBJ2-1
CASSWDWRISEQFF
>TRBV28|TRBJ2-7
CASSPPSGQGSYEQYF
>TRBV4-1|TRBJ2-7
CASSHPGQSFYEQYF
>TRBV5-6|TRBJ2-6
CASSFWGSSGANVLTF
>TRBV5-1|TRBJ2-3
CASSLPRGSTDTQYF
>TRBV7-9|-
CASSEGLAYEQYF
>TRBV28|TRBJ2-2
CASSPGSDTGELFF
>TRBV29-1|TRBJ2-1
CSVDIAGIYNEQFF
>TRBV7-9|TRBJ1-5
CSSSPGGGQGGQPQHF
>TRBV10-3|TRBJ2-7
CAISESEQGLYEQHF
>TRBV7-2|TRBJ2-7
CASSSAGGYSYEQYF
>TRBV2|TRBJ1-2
CASSSLITSLGYTF
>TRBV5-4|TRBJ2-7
CASSAPGTGAYEQYF
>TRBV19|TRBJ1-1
CASTAGNTENTEAFF
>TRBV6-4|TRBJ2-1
CASSVLGGFSYNEQFF
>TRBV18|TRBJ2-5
CASSPDGPSGRETQYF
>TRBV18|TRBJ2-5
CASSPNPSGGQTQYF
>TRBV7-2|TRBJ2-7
CASSLATGYEQYF
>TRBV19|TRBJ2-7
CASSLGLAGAGEQYF
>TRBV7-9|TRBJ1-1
CSSSLGAGTNTEAFF
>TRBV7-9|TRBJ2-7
CASSAAQGKAYEQYF
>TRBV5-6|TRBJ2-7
CASSFSEQEAGYEQYF
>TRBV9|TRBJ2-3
CASSVGTGGFADTQYF
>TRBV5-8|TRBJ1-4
CASSPWASSFNEKLFF
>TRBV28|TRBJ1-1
CASSPQVTEAFF
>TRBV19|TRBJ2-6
CASARTRNFRSSGANVLTF
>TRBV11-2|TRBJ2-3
CASSLSGGGSTDTQYF
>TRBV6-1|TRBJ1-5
CASSELDSNQPQHF
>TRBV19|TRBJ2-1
CASSIDGGSYNEQFF
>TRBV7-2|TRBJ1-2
CASSLARRYGYTF